Given below is one TCR beta chain in context. Its antigen is unidentified. Use of 60 Vbeta and 13 Jbeta primers characterized the PCR. Some clones are missing from TCRdb's copy, which holds only in-frame ones; the method was immunoSEQ multiplex PCR. Here the sample spans 210,000 or so clones, around four fifths being singletons. The CDR3 is made up of 15 amino acids. These data originate in a study of cytomegalovirus exposure and HLA in healthy donors. Findings of the study overall: TCR beta chains numbering under 200 were designated cytomegalovirus-associated. In an earlier analysis, most TCR beta V segments were productive about 87% or about 30% of the time. The authors reported that TCR beta sequences could predict HLA-A and HLA-B alleles. These predictions were accurate for most subjects in the first cohort. Relative to equally common others, HLA-associated TCR beta chains showed greater clonal expansion in a later analysis.

The chain couples TRBV12-1 to TRBJ1-5. TRBV12-1 is designated a pseudogene. The specimen sequenced was PBMCs. This TCR derives from a boy aged 2-9 years in good health and CMV-seronegative. The CDR3 DNA sequence: TGTGCCAGCAGCTCGGAGATGTATAGCAATCAGCCCCAGCATTTT. Amino acids: CASSSEMYSNQPQHF.